This T cell receptor (beta chain) originates from a study of T cell repertoires in cytomegalovirus infection. Study in general: From public TCR beta signatures came an indication of both CMV infection and matching HLA type.

TCRdb redid the calling of the reads with MiXCR, one entry per CDR3 protein. The table lists some 300,000 distinct CDR3 sequences, roughly 9.3% of them singletons. The table lists this clonotype with many counts. This receptor was identified in a human donor in good health (CMV status not recorded). Some clones in this sample may be carry-over from other donors' samples. Sequencing was carried out using PBMCs.

CDR3 in DNA: TGTGCCAGCAGTTTAGGGACAGCAAATTCTGGAAACACCATATATTTT. It codes for CASSLGTANSGNTIYF. The chain links TRBV28 to TRBJ1-3; 7 positions match TRBD1. CDR3 length: 16 residues. The trim removed 2 bases at V and 1 base at J, leaving 5 bases unmatched. Germline V gene sequence: CDR1 MDHEN, CDR2 SYDVKM.